This T cell receptor beta chain is from a study of T-cell reconstitution after alpha-beta-depleted transplantation in children (dated by TCRdb to 2015 to 2016). Study-wide context: Using TCR repertoire profiling, the study quantitatively followed how T-cell immune reconstitution unfolded in children after TCRalphabeta/CD19-depleted allogeneic hematopoietic cell transplantation. Overall results and qualifications from the work: The high TCRbeta diversity at day 60 in some patients was ascribed to recipient T cells and intrathymic progenitors that had survived conditioning. The frequencies of hyperexpanded clones fell over the following months, and after one year, T-cell counts and TCRbeta diversity were mostly attributed to newly produced T cells. Apparently early alphabetaT-cell count recovery about two months after transplant reportedly relied on only several hundred rapidly expanded clones derived from non-depleted graft cells.

This clonotype was recorded many times. Its antigen is not yet known. The junction departs from germline at one end; a sequencing error may be responsible. This specimen's treatment or condition label, interpreted: allogeneic hematopoietic cell transplantation with graft depleted of TCRalphabeta T cells and CD19 B cells. Transplant recipients were children who received TCRalphabeta/CD19-depleted allogeneic hematopoietic cell grafts. The method behind the library was PCR. Sequencing relied on an Illumina HiSeq 2500. Molecular barcoding was employed in the preparation of TCR libraries, with unique molecular identifiers being used to normalize TCRbeta repertoire quantification. Through fastp at Q25 and MiXCR, TCRdb rebuilt clones from the public reads, retaining in-frame beta chains. Every distinct CDR3 protein forms one entry, paired with its most common genes and DNA. The sample includes 670,000 or so distinct CDR3 sequences, with less than 15% observed a single time. 0.79% of the sample rests with the top ten.

The CDR3 runs 15 residues from the cysteine to the phenylalanine. The entry retains the CDR3 DNA only, 45 bases that are in frame from base 1. The rearranged chain carries TRBV12-3 or TRBV12-4 and TRBJ2-7; 11 central bases correspond to TRBD2. This TCR derives from a girl aged 2-9 years with congenital amegakaryocytic thrombocytopenia, due to receive a stem cell transplant. The sample consisted of PBMCs, taken before TCRalphabeta/CD19-depleted stem cell transplant. The DNA sequence reads TGCGCCAGCAGCCCCGGACTAGCGGGTACCTACGAGCAGTACTTC. It is translated as CASSPGLAGTYEQYF.